The entry below gives a single T cell receptor (beta chain) sequence along with its context. The antigen it binds to is not known. There are no base qualities to consult, and no much larger clone falls within one base. The record originates from a study of cytomegalovirus exposure and HLA in healthy donors (TCRdb year 2017). Study-level background: According to an earlier analysis of 550 to 750 of the donors, about 179 million T cells yielded roughly 110 million unique TCR beta sequences and more than 250 Gb of sequence data. Around 320 gigabases of sequencing data and 70 million to 100 million unique TCR sequences were included in an early release covering around 650 HLA-typed donors. Of the roughly 400 genotyped donors, less than 85% were placed in the genetic ancestry cluster associated with self-reported Caucasian donors. The aim of the study was to test whether cataloging public T cell receptors could identify signatures of past pathogen exposure. Using immunosequencing, the study profiled T cell repertoires from 640 or so subjects and related those repertoires to cytomegalovirus serostatus. Besides the first cohort of 550 to 750 subjects, a separate validation cohort made up of over a hundred different subjects was used. To predict cytomegalovirus infection status, the study brought together high-throughput TCR immunosequencing, statistical association of individual TCRs with disease status, and machine learning. To study patterns of TCR occurrence, a later analysis re-analyzed previously published TCR beta repertoires from 666 donors and added high-resolution HLA genotyping. Rather than using new phenotypic data, the later analysis identified candidate immune exposures from TCR beta sequences and from how often those sequences occurred across donors. To decide whether each TCR beta V gene segment behaved as functional or pseudogenic, an earlier analysis of some 600 of the donors relied on high-throughput TCR beta sequencing. Donor age, sex, ethnicity and CMV serostatus were collected together with the repertoire data. A later genetic analysis used genome-wide SNP genotypes for 398 of the 666 donors, treating that subset as a discovery cohort. All discovery cohort repertoires had been generated using a single sequencing platform. Both class I and class II loci were covered by HLA typing, at four-digit resolution. Typing coverage differed by locus: A, B, C, DRB1 and DQB1 were typed in about 629-640 donors, DQA1 in 500 to 550, DPA1 in 600 to 610, and DPB1 in about 450. Because of strong linkage in the cohort, roughly 5 DR-DQ haplotypes were treated as single units for association and clustering. Among approximately 370 genotyped donors of the cohort, an average of approximately 240,000 unique TCR beta nucleotide sequences was sequenced per donor, of which 15% to 20% were non-productive.

Preparation of the library involved the immunoSEQ multiplex PCR assay. A mixture of 60 forward primers for TCR Vbeta segments and 13 reverse primers for TCR Jbeta segments was used in the multiplex PCR. The CDR3 region of rearranged TCR beta genes was amplified from genomic DNA by a multiplex PCR assay. Amplified TCR beta libraries were sequenced as 87-base-pair reads on the Illumina HiSeq System. The study's processing was this. A later analysis tallied around 80 million unique TCR beta chains across the 610 or so repertoires, and about 12 million of those chains were shared by two or more donors. Raw reads were error-corrected and collapsed into unique sequences by a nearest-neighbor algorithm in which closely related sequences were merged to remove PCR and sequencing errors. To assign V, D and J gene segments, CDR3 sequences were aligned to IMGT reference sequences. For a sequence to be retained, at least a six-nucleotide match to both a V gene segment and a J gene segment was required. A rearrangement was called productive if the CDR3 had no stop codons and remained in frame with V and J, and every other rearrangement was called non-productive. Following IMGT convention, CDR3 was defined as the stretch from the second conserved V-encoded cysteine up to the conserved J-encoded phenylalanine. In an earlier analysis of approximately 500 of the donors, sequences lacking an unambiguous match to a single V gene segment were excluded. In an earlier analysis of 450 to 750 of the donors, a V segment was called functional when productive rearrangements were above 56.7%, and segregating when the standard deviation between donors exceeded 5%. A statistical classification framework was developed to diagnose cytomegalovirus status using the catalog of TCR beta chain sequences. V and J gene assignment, in a later analysis, came from comparing TCR nucleotide sequences with IMGT/GENE-DB human TR gene sequences. A later analysis assigned CDR3 sequences and most-parsimonious VDJ recombination scenarios with the TCRdist pipeline. In a later analysis, every TCR beta chain was defined by the combination of its CDR3 amino acid sequence and its V-gene family, and reads without a unique V-gene family were dropped. To address suspected cross-contamination and a sequencing artifact, a later analysis removed around 590 highly shared, low-generation-probability nucleotide sequences. In a later analysis, a clonal expansion index was calculated for each public chain from normalized within-repertoire ranks of inferred template counts. Generation probabilities in a later analysis came from a VDJ recombination model fitted to out-of-frame rearrangements, and those results were checked against IGoR. A later analysis scored TCR-TCR, TCR-HLA and TCR-CMV co-occurrence with hypergeometric tests, applying a repertoire-size bias correction to TCR pairs. To estimate false discovery rates, a later analysis permuted the HLA or CMV assignments 20 times. A later analysis grouped co-occurring TCRs with DBSCAN, adding TCRdist sequence similarity when clustering within HLA-allele-positive subsets. Repertoires with fewer than 30,000 or more than 120,000 public chains, plus five repertoires with anomalous nucleotide sharing, were excluded from co-occurrence clustering. TCRdb stores this immuneACCESS table with in-frame sequences only. Part of the clones is absent; in the studies checked, under half of the shortfall reflects unresolved V genes, and no reason is known for the rest. Clonal size and the V and J genes are those of that table, whereas D and trimming came from the DNA. The sample records around 200,000 clones, 86% of which are singletons. The ten largest clones represent approximately 0.31% of the sample.

The V and J ends are trimmed by 3 bases and 5 bases, leaving 19 bases between them. From the germline V gene, CDR1 is KGHSH and CDR2 is LQKENI. The cysteine opens and the phenylalanine closes a CDR3 of 16 amino acids. Only the CDR3 region is kept as DNA, spanning 48 bases read in frame from base 1. General conclusions and limits of the study: In a later analysis, several top co-occurrence clusters were reported to appear linked to parvovirus B19, influenza, CMV and Epstein-Barr virus. According to the authors, the approach could potentially be generalized to other disease states and immunological phenotypes. When HLA alleles, especially DR and DQ, strongly co-occurred, TCR associations were difficult to assign to individual alleles. In a later analysis, most CMV-associated TCR beta chains were found to appear HLA-restricted, with HLA associations seemingly driven largely by CMV exposure. In an earlier analysis of 587 of the donors, most TCR beta V segments were observed in productive rearrangements about 90% or about 30% of the time, broadly matching IMGT annotations. Presence/absence analyses assumed roughly uniform sequencing depth across donors, an assumption that may not hold. The classifier was reported to diagnose cytomegalovirus status with high specificity and sensitivity in both the original cohort and the validation cohort. A later analysis associated roughly 17,000 TCR beta sequences with specific HLA alleles at a false discovery rate of 0.05. In a later analysis, TCR association rates were found to vary across HLA loci, with the most associated TCRs seen for DRB1 alleles and the fewest for HLA-C alleles. This cohort had only TCR beta chains sequenced, and the lack of alpha or paired-chain data limited which features could be detected. In vitro tests confirmed that a few of the cytomegalovirus-associated TCR beta chains recognize cytomegalovirus antigens. Approximately 18 rarely observed V segments, including chromosome 9 orphons, were excluded from the earlier analysis of about 610 of the donors because counts were too low. Immune exposure information for the cohort was limited to CMV serostatus. HLA typing was unavailable for some donors at each locus, so association tests used only the typed subset. In a later genetic analysis, a missense DCLRE1C variant was associated with V-gene and J-gene trimming of TCR beta chains, and the association was replicated in an independent cohort. In the study, 150 to 200 TCR beta chains were listed as associated with cytomegalovirus. The sequencing pipeline was judged likely to have produced a cluster of highly shared sequence variants as a technical artifact. In a later analysis, HLA-associated TCR beta chains showed more clonal expansion and lower generation probabilities than non-associated chains that were equally common. Some IMGT-functional V segments, including TRBV6-2 and TRBV6-3, could not be distinguished by the 87-base-pair reads and were therefore excluded. A further reported finding was that TCR beta sequences accurately predicted the HLA-A and HLA-B alleles for most subjects in the first cohort. In a later genetic analysis, fewer N-insertions in productive TCRs were reported among donors in an Asian-associated ancestry cluster than the 666-donor mean. While some public TCRs were present in many individuals, most TCR sequences turned up only very rarely across donors. Correlated functional status among segregating V segments might reflect linkage disequilibrium, but an unknown experimental factor could not be ruled out.

The cohort was made up of 666 healthy bone marrow donors. At the time of sampling, every cohort member was nominally healthy, though immune exposures that went unrecorded were likely present. The donor tested CMV seronegative and was one of the 352 seronegative cohort members. A peripheral blood sample was provided by each donor, and peripheral blood mononuclear cells were used for TCR beta sequencing. The Qiagen DNeasy Blood Extraction Kit was used to extract genomic DNA from the blood cell samples. The V and J genes are TRBV18 and TRBJ2-5, with a weak D call of TRBD2 (6 bases match). This TCR was sampled from a woman in her thirties in good health and CMV-seronegative. Sequencing was carried out using PBMCs. The sequenced DNA is TGTGCCAGCTCACCGTCTTCGAGCGGAGGGGTTGAGACCCAGTACTTC. It encodes CASSPSSSGGVETQYF.